Following are 6 T cell receptor beta chains from one sample sequenced in a study of shared clonotypes between healthy human individuals. Libraries were prepared by immunoSEQ multiplex PCR; TCRdb keeps only in-frame clonotypes and omits some of them. The sample records roughly 2,000,000 clones, just under 95% being singletons. Naive CD8 cells, CD45RO-negative and positively selected for CCR7, excluded terminally differentiated effector memory CD45RA+ cells. Sequenced: naive CD8+ T cells sorted from blood. These receptors were taken from a man younger than 35 in good health.

The chain carries TRBV19 and TRBJ2-1; 14 bases are shared with TRBD2. Germline lookup yields CDR1 LNHDA and CDR2 SQIVND (reference sequence). The CDR3 loop spans 16 amino acids. V dropped 4 bases and J dropped 4; count of bases not matched to a gene: 3. The CDR3 loop reads CASSTRLAGGYNEQFF. For the CDR3, the DNA is TGTGCCAGTAGTACTCGACTAGCGGGAGGGTACAATGAGCAGTTCTTC.

V usage is TRBV13 and J usage is TRBJ2-3; no definite D call. This CDR3 comprises 13 residues. Germline values: CDR1 PRHDT, CDR2 FYEKMQ (reference sequence). Trimming pared 6 bases from V and 4 bases from J, leaving 11 bases between. This CDR3 is CASSPGFSDTQYF. The CDR3 DNA sequence: TGTGCCAGCAGTCCAGGCTTCTCAGATACGCAGTATTTT.

The chain combines TRBV6-1 with TRBJ1-2; TRBD1 agrees at 8 bases. CDR3 length: 14 residues. CDR1 is MNHNS, CDR2 SASEGT, per germline. V dropped 2 bases and J dropped 7; count of bases not matched to a gene: 6. The CDR3 here is CASSEPDRGRGYTF. In DNA form, the CDR3 reads TGTGCCAGCAGTGAACCTGACAGGGGTCGTGGCTACACCTTC.

The V gene is TRBV5-1, the J gene TRBJ2-1; 8 bases line up with TRBD1. The CDR3 consists of 18 residues. Germline CDR1 and CDR2: SGHRS and YFSETQ. The V segment lost 2 bases and the J segment 5 bases; nucleotides outside the gene matches: 15. CDR3 in DNA: TGCGCCAGCAGCTTATATGGTAGTGAGGACAGGGTAAACAATGAGCAGTTCTTC. Translating it yields CASSLYGSEDRVNNEQFF. The full variable domain, completed using reference TRBV5-1 and TRBJ2-1, is KAGVTQTPRYLIKTRGQQVTLSCSPISGHRSVSWYQQTPGQGLQFLFEYFSETQRNKGNFPGRFSGRQFSNSRSEMNVSTLELGDSALYLCASSLYGSEDRVNNEQFFGPGTRLTVL.

The chain joins TRBV30 to TRBJ2-7; D uncertain. The CDR3 spans 16 residues. V lost 0 bases to trimming and J lost 0 bases, with 15 bases between them. CDR1 GTSNPN and CDR2 SVGIG come from the germline V gene (reference sequence). CDR3 in amino acids: CAWSVLETGTSYEQYF. Here the CDR3 DNA reads TGTGCCTGGAGTGTTCTAGAGACGGGTACCTCCTACGAGCAGTACTTC.

V and J are TRBV4-2 and TRBJ2-5; D ambiguous. The CDR3 is 18 amino acids. Germline loops: CDR1 LGHNA, CDR2 YNFKEQ. Trimming shortened V by 1 base and J by 5 bases, and 23 bases separated the two germline ends. The DNA for the CDR3 is TGTGCCAGCAGCCAAGCCAATTCCGGGCCCTACCTCGGGGAGACCCAGTACTTC. This gives the protein CASSQANSGPYLGETQYF.